The 5 T cell receptor beta chains listed next were all sequenced from one sample in a study of blood T cell repertoires in COVID-19. Clones were sequenced by immunoSEQ multiplex PCR, and TCRdb holds only the in-frame ones, with some missing. The repertoire holds 120,000 or so clones, roughly 86% seen once, with around 3.6% in the top ten. The specimen sequenced was peripheral blood. The receptors shown here come from a woman aged 55-70 years with acute or convalescent COVID-19.

This chain connects TRBV18 to TRBJ1-1, with 7 bases that match TRBD1. J gave up 7 bases and V 0 bases, and 5 bases lay outside the gene matches. The CDR3 spans 14 residues. CDR1 KGHSH and CDR2 LQKENI come from the germline V gene. The CDR3 protein is CASSPPDRVREAFF. For the CDR3, the DNA is TGTGCCAGCTCACCACCCGACAGGGTACGTGAAGCTTTCTTT.

V usage is TRBV24-1 and J usage is TRBJ2-7; TRBD1 matches at 8 bases. Per germline, CDR1 KGHDR and CDR2 SFDVKD. The CDR3 has 16 residues. V lost 2 bases to trimming and J lost 2 bases; unmatched junction nucleotides: 7. The CDR3 nucleotides are TGTGCCACCAGTGATTGCCGGGACAGGAGGGCCTACGAGCAGTACGTC. This translates into CATSDCRDRRAYEQYV.

Turning to this clone: The sample holds other DNA sequences that translate to the same CDR3. V and J are TRBV27 and TRBJ2-7, with 10 nucleotides matching TRBD2. J lost 7 bases, V lost 5 bases, and 11 bases had no gene match. The germline gives CDR1 MNHEY, CDR2 SMNVEV (reference sequence). This CDR3 comprises 15 residues. The CDR3 nucleotides read TGTGCCAGCAGTCCTCGTGGGACTAGCGTGGGTGAGCAGTACGTC. Its protein is CASSPRGTSVGEQYV.

The CDR3 spells CASIGRNSNQPQHF. CDR3 DNA: TGTGCCAGCATCGGGAGAAATAGCAATCAGCCCCAGCATTTT. The chain is built from TRBV6-5 and TRBJ1-5; D remains ambiguous. Trimming removed 7 bases at V and 0 bases at J, with 10 bases between. This CDR3 spans 14 amino acids. Germline V lookup: CDR1 MNHEY, CDR2 SVGAGI.

The V and J genes are TRBV19 and TRBJ1-2; the match to TRBD1 covers 10 bases. The V and J ends lost 5 bases and 6 bases, in that order; junction bases with no gene match: 6. The CDR3 totals 14 residues. CDR1 and CDR2 from the germline V gene are LNHDA and SQIVND (reference sequence). CDR3 amino acids: CASSFDRGRDGYTF. In nucleotides, the CDR3 is TGTGCCAGTAGTTTTGACAGGGGGCGGGATGGCTACACCTTC.